This T cell receptor (beta chain) was identified during a study of T cells after yellow fever vaccination. Study-wide points: It was the secondary response that reached its peak faster, day 5 versus 15, but it was weaker. Clonotype sharing between CD4 and CD8 compartments was small.

Germline V gives CDR1 LGHNA, CDR2 YNFKEQ. CDR3 length equals 16 residues. Trimming cost V 2 bases and J 1 base; bases outside gene matches: 8. As TCR cDNA was made by 5'RACE template switching, a universal primer site and UMIs were added. TCRdb independently ran MiXCR on the 5' RACE reads; one entry per CDR3 protein. The sample has some 390,000 distinct CDR3 sequences; over 5% are singletons. At least ten counts were recorded for this clonotype. The antigen is undetermined. The sequence derives from a man younger than 40 who received the YFV17D yellow fever vaccine. The input for sequencing was PBMCs, taken 5 days after the yellow fever booster vaccination. The V gene is TRBV4-2, the J gene TRBJ2-7; TRBD2 matches at 7 bases. This CDR3 reads CASSQPGDYSSYEQYF. As DNA, the CDR3 is TGTGCCAGCAGCCAACCGGGGGACTATTCATCCTACGAGCAGTACTTC.